The present T cell receptor (beta chain) was sequenced within a study of molecular identifiers for immune sequencing clone quantification. Germline CDR1 MGHRA, CDR2 YSYEKL. V was clipped by 1 base and J by 3 bases, with 6 bases between them. The CDR3 covers 13 residues. This clonotype was counted between two and nine times. TCRdb re-derived calls from the PCR reads in MiXCR, one entry per CDR3 protein. The repertoire holds about 320,000 distinct CDR3 sequences, with 24% as singletons. The TCR originated in a human donor in good health. Some libraries in this study had Jurkat cell RNA spiked in. Sequences were obtained from naive CD8+ T cells from blood, with Jurkat cell RNA spiked in. Indicated subset: FACS-sorted CD8+CD4-CCR7+CD45RA+ naive T cells. V is TRBV4-1 and J is TRBJ2-5, with D unresolved. The CDR3 is CASSQVEEETQYF. CDR3 in DNA: TGCGCCAGCAGCCAAGTGGAAGAAGAGACCCAGTACTTC.